This section outlines one TCR beta chain sequence together with its context. Its target is not known. At one end, the junction sequence differs from germline, possibly due to a read error. The data were obtained in a study of tumor-infiltrating lymphocytes in primary liver carcinoma. Study summary: T1-T3 N0M0 was the stage of the tumors, which were roughly 4.2 to 11 cm across. Sample yields of productive TCRbeta reads, ranging from roughly 3.5 to 7.13 million, were similar across tissue types.

General observations from the study: Tumors reached a significantly greater top-250-clone fraction than blood did (p = 0.039).

Unsorted bulk tissue, about 19-31 mg of it, served as the source for co-extraction of RNA and DNA. In every tumor sample, viable tumor cells made up over 75%. The CDR3 runs 13 residues. The input was 500 ng total RNA; TCR beta cDNA was made from it with a constant-region primer. Slightly modified ARM-PCR with three nested multiplex PCR rounds yielded TCR beta libraries. The first two PCR rounds, roughly 10 cycles each, used TRBV1-TRBV30 forward primers and a C-beta reverse primer. TCRdb re-called the multiplex PCR reads with MiXCR, one entry per CDR3 protein. The sample has around 47,000 distinct CDR3 sequences; approximately 73% are singletons.

This chain links TRBV12-3 or TRBV12-4 with TRBJ1-4, with TRBD1 as a possible D gene (5 bases). The source is a man between 35 and 55 years old with primary liver carcinoma and hepatitis B virus infection. Material: liver tumor tissue from sampling region 2. Subset specified: tumor region T2, inferior pole. The CDR3 loop is CASNLAGTEKLLF. The CDR3 bases are TGTGCCAGCAATTTAGCAGGGACTGAAAAACTACTTTTT.